This T cell receptor (beta chain) comes out of a study of cytomegalovirus exposure and HLA in healthy donors. The overall study: Clustering assigned 70% to 90% of the roughly 420 genotyped donors to the Caucasian-associated ancestry cluster.

Study-wide findings and caveats: Among TCR beta chains, those listed as cytomegalovirus-associated numbered about 160.

There are 16 residues in the CDR3. With 2 bases removed from V and 0 bases from J, the gap between germline ends came to 11 bases. Germline V gives CDR1 LGHNT, CDR2 FRNRAP. PCR used 60 Vbeta primers and 13 Jbeta primers. TCRdb's table, derived via immunoSEQ multiplex PCR, lists solely in-frame clones and lacks some. The top ten hold around 7% of the sample, which has about 170,000 clones, approximately 70% seen once. As concerns this clone: Its cognate antigen is unknown.

The source of this sequence is a man in his forties in good health and CMV-seropositive. V is TRBV12-5 and J is TRBJ2-1; a weak D match, TRBD1 (5 bases). The specimen sequenced was PBMCs. The DNA of the CDR3 is TGTGCTAGTGGTTTGATACAGGTTAACTCCTACAATGAGCAGTTCTTC. Translating it yields CASGLIQVNSYNEQFF.